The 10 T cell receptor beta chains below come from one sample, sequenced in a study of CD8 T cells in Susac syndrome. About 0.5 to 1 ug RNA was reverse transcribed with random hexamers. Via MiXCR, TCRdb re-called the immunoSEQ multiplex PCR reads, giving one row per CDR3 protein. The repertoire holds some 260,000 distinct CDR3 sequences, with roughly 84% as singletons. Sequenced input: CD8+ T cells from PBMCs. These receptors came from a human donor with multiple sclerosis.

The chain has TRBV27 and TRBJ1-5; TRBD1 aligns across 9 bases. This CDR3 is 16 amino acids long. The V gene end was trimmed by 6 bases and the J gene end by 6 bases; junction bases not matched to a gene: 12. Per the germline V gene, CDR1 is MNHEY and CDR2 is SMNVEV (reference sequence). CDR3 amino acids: CASSLEGQGGRQPQHF. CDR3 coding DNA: TGTGCCAGCAGCCTAGAGGGACAGGGAGGGCGTCAGCCCCAGCATTTT.

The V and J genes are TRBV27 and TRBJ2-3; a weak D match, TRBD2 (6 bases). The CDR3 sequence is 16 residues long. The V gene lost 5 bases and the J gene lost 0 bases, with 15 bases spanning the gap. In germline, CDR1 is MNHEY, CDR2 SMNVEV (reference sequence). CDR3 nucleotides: TGTGCCAGCAGTCTCTCGGCGGGGTCTAGCACAGATACGCAGTATTTT. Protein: CASSLSAGSSTDTQYF.

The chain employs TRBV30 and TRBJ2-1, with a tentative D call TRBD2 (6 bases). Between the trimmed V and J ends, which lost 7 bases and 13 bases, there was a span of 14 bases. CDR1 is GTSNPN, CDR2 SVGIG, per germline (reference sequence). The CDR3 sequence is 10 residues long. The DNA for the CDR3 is TGTGCCTTAAGCGGGCAGGCTCAGTTCTTC. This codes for CALSGQAQFF.

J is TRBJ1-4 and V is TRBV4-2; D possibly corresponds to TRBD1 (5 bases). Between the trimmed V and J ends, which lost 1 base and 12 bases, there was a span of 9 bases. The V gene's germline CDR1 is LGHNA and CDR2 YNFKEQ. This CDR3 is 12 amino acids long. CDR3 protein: CASSQADRQLFF. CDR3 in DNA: TGTGCCAGCAGCCAAGCCGACAGACAACTGTTTTTT.

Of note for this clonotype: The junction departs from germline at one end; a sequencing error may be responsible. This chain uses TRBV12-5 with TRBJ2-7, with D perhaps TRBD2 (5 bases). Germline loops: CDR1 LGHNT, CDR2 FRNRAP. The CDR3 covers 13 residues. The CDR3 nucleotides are TGTACTAGTGGACCCGGGGTCTACTACGAGCAGTACTTC. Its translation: CTSGPGVYYEQYF. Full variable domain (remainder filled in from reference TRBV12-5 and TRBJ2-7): DARVTQTPRHKVTEMGQEVTMRCQPILGHNTVFWYRQTMMQGLELLAYFRNRAPLDDSGMPKDRFSAEMPDATLATLKIQPSEPRDSAVYFCTSGPGVYYEQYFGPGTRLTVT.

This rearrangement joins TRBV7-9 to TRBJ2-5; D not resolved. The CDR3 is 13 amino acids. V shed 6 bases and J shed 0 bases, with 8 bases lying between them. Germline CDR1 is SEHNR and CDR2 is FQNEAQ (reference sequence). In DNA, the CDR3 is TGTGCCAGCAGGGGGATCTACCAAGAGACCCAGTACTTC. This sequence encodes CASRGIYQETQYF.

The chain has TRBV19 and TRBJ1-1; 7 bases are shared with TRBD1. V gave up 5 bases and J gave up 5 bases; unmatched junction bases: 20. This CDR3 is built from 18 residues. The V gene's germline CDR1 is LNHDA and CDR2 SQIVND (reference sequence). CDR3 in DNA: TGTGCCAGTAGTGGGCTGACAGGGATAATGGTTAATCCGACTGAAGCTTTCTTT. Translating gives CASSGLTGIMVNPTEAFF.

DNA for the CDR3: TGCAGTGCTTCCGAGGCGGGGGTACTAGCGGGAATAGTTAACACCGGGGAGCTGTTTTTT. This gives the protein CSASEAGVLAGIVNTGELFF. The chain carries TRBV20-1 and TRBJ2-2; TRBD2 matches 10 bases. Germline V gene lookup returns CDR1 DFQATT and CDR2 SNEGSKA (reference sequence). The trim removed 5 bases at V and 2 bases at J, leaving 20 bases unmatched. The CDR3 is 20 amino acids.

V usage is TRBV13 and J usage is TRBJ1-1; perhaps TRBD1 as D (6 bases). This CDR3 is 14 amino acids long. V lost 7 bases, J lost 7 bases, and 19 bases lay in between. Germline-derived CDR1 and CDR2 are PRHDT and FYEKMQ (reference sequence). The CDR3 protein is CASTPGGGTIEAFF. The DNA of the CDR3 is TGTGCCAGCACCCCTGGAGGGGGAACTATTGAAGCTTTCTTT.

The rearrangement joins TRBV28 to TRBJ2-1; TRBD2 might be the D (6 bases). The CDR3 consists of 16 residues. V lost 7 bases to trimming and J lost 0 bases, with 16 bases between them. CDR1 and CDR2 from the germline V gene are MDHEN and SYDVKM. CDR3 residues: CASTSLATSSYNEQFF. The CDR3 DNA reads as TGTGCCAGCACCTCTCTAGCGACGAGCTCCTACAATGAGCAGTTCTTC.